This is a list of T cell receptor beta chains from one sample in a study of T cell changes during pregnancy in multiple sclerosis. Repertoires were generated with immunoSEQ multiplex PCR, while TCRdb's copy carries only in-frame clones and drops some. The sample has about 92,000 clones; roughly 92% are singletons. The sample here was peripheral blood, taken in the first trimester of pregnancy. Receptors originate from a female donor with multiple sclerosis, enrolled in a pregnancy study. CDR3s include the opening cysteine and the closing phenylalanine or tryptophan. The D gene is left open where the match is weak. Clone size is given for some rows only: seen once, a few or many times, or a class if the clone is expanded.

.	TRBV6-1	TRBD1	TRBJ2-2	TGTGCCAGCATCCCGGGACAGGGGACCGGGGAGCTGTTTTTT	CASIPGQGTGELFF
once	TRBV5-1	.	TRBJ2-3	TGCGCCAGCAGCTTGGAGGGACAATCCCTCACGCAGTATTTT	CASSLEGQSLTQYF
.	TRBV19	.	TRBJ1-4	TGTGCCAGTAGCCCGGGACTCCGCCCGGGTGAAAAACTGTTTTTT	CASSPGLRPGEKLFF
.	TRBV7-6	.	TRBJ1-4	TGTGCCAGCAGCCTCGGCGTAGGGGCTGAGGATGAAAAACTGTTTTTT	CASSLGVGAEDEKLFF
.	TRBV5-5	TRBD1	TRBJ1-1	TGTGCCAGCAGCTTGTTCCCCGACAGGGTTTATAGCACTGAAGCTTTCTTT	CASSLFPDRVYSTEAFF
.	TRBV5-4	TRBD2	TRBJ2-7	TGTGCCAGCAGCCCCGGACTAGCGGGGTCCTACGAGCAGTACTTC	CASSPGLAGSYEQYF
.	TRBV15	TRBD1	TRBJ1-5	TGTGCCACCAGCAGAGATCGGTGGGACAGTCATGGCGGGGGCAATCAGCCCCAGCATTTT	CATSRDRWDSHGGGNQPQHF
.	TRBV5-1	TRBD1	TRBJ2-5	TGCGCCAGCAGCTTGGAGGGGGCAGAGACCCAGTACTTC	CASSLEGAETQYF
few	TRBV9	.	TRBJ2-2	TGTGCCAGCAGCGTAGATAGAGGGAGAGGCACCGGGGAGCTGTTTTTT	CASSVDRGRGTGELFF
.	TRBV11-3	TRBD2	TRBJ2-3	TGTGCCAGCAGCGTAGTTCCTAGCGGGAGCCCTAGCACAGATACGCAGTATTTT	CASSVVPSGSPSTDTQYF